This T cell receptor beta chain was captured by sequencing in a study of blood T cells in healthy people across ages. Study summary: Per every two T cells, about one barcoded beta molecule was captured by template switching.

The ends were cut back, 1 base at V and 8 bases at J, with 22 bases in the middle. Germline assignment: CDR1 SGHRS and CDR2 YFSETQ. This CDR3 spans 17 amino acids. Sample-barcoded 5' priming and a J-beta primer mix drove a second PCR of about 7 to 11 cycles. All cDNA molecules were each tagged by a template-switch adaptor with 12 random nucleotides. From the 5' RACE reads, TCRdb called clonotypes with MiXCR, one entry per CDR3 protein. The data show about 1.8 million distinct CDR3 sequences, around 50% seen once. The receptor was isolated from a middle-aged woman in good health. Material: blood. V and J are TRBV5-1 and TRBJ2-1; tentatively, D is TRBD2 (6 bases). In DNA, the CDR3 is TGCGCCAGCAGCTTGTCCGTGGAAAGCGGGTGGGTCTATGAGCAGTTCTTC. Its translation: CASSLSVESGWVYEQFF. Full variable domain (remainder filled in from reference TRBV5-1 and TRBJ2-1): KAGVTQTPRYLIKTRGQQVTLSCSPISGHRSVSWYQQTPGQGLQFLFEYFSETQRNKGNFPGRFSGRQFSNSRSEMNVSTLELGDSALYLCASSLSVESGWVYEQFFGPGTRLTVL.